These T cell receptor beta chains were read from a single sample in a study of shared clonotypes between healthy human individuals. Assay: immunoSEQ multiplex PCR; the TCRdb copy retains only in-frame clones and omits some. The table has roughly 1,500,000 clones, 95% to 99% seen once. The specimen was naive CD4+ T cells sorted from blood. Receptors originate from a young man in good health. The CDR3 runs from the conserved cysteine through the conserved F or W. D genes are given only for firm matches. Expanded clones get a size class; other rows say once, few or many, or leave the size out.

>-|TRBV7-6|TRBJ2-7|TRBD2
TGTGCCAGCAGCTTAGGGACTAGCGGTCGAGAGGAGCAGTACTTC
CASSLGTSGREEQYF
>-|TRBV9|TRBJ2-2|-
TGTGCCAGCAGCGACGGGCGGGGCAGGGGTTCCGGGGAGCTGTTTTTT
CASSDGRGRGSGELFF
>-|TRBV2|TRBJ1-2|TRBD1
TGTGCCAGCAGTGTACGACAGGGGACTAACTATGGCTACACCTTC
CASSVRQGTNYGYTF
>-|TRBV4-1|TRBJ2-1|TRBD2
TGCGCCAGCAGCCTTACATCCGGGACTAGCGGGAACTATGAGCAGTTCTTC
CASSLTSGTSGNYEQFF
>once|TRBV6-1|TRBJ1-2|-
TGTGCCAGCAGCCCCTCGGCCAGGAATAACTATGGCTACACCTTC
CASSPSARNNYGYTF
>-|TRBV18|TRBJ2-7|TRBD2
TGTGCCAGCCGTATAGCGGGAGGGCCTACAGGCGGCGAGCAGTACTTC
CASRIAGGPTGGEQYF
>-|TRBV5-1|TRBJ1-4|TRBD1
TGCGCCAGCAGCATACCCGGACAGGGCTCTAATGAAAAACTGTTTTTT
CASSIPGQGSNEKLFF
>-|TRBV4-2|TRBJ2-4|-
TGTGCCAGCAGCCAAGAAGGCGGCGGATTAGCCAAAAACATTCAGTACTTC
CASSQEGGGLAKNIQYF
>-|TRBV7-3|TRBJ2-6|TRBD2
TGTGCCAGCAGCAATCGCCCGGGGCTAGCGGATGCATCTGGGGCCAACGTCCTGACTTTC
CASSNRPGLADASGANVLTF
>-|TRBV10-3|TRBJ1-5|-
TGTGCCATCAGTGAGTCCGCAGGGAGTCAGCCCCAGCATTTT
CAISESAGSQPQHF
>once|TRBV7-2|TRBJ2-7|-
TGTGCCAGCAGCCCTTCTAGCGAGCAGTACTTC
CASSPSSEQYF
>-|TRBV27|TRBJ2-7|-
TGTGCCACCAAACTCGACGGCTTCCAGATCTCCTACGAGCAGTACTTC
CATKLDGFQISYEQYF
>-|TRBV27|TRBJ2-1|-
TGTGCCAGCAGCACCCCTCCCACTAGATACAATGAGCAGTTCTTC
CASSTPPTRYNEQFF
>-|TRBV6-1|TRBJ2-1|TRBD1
TGTGCCAGCAATCAAGCCGCCGGGACAGCCTACAATGAGCAGTTCTTC
CASNQAAGTAYNEQFF